The next 8 T cell receptor beta chains were all read from a single sample in a study of monozygotic twins with inflammatory bowel disease. For each CDR3 protein, TCRdb gives one entry from its re-call of the 5' RACE reads, without DNA. The table lists 150,000 to 200,000 distinct CDR3 sequences. Sequenced input: blood. The origin of the receptors is a human donor with ulcerative colitis or Crohn's disease, or a healthy co-twin of an affected twin (not recorded which).

This chain joins TRBV29-1 and TRBJ1-3. CDR1 is SQVTM, CDR2 ANQGSEA, per germline. CDR3 length: 12 amino acids. The CDR3 spells CSVRGVGDTIYF.

This CDR3 is CASSTAGGASEQYF. The chain is built from TRBV6-5 and TRBJ2-7; TCRdb names TRBD2, which stays unverified in the absence of DNA. The CDR3 length is 14 residues. Germline CDR1 MNHEY, CDR2 SVGAGI.

The gene calls are TRBV4-3 and TRBJ2-2; checking the TCRdb D call of TRBD1 is not possible without DNA. CDR1 is LGHNA, CDR2 YSLEER, per germline. The CDR3 totals 15 residues. The CDR3 is CASSQGTGLDGELFF.

J is TRBJ2-5 and V is TRBV12-5; TCRdb selects TRBD1, and the lack of DNA leaves this call unchecked. Germline lookup yields CDR1 LGHNT and CDR2 FRNRAP. The CDR3 covers 17 residues. The CDR3 loop reads CASGLGLAGAQGETQYF.

The gene calls are TRBV29-1 and TRBJ1-1. Germline CDR1 and CDR2: SQVTM and ANQGSEA. There are 13 residues in the CDR3. The chain's CDR3 is CSHLEEGITEAFF.

The chain couples TRBV29-1 to TRBJ2-2; TCRdb's D gene call, TRBD2, goes unchecked for lack of DNA. Germline CDR1 and CDR2: SQVTM and ANQGSEA. This CDR3 contains 14 residues. CDR3 loop: CSVASGGNTGELFF.

The chain is built from TRBV7-6 and TRBJ2-5. This CDR3 contains 12 residues. From germline, CDR1 is SGHVS and CDR2 FNYEAQ. CDR3 in amino acids: CASSPGSETQYF.

This chain connects TRBV11-2 to TRBJ2-3; TCRdb proposes TRBD2, but this gene call is untestable without DNA. The CDR3 is made up of 16 amino acids. Germline V gives CDR1 SGHAT, CDR2 FQNNGV. The CDR3: CASSFFSGSEADTQYF.